This TCR beta chain was obtained from a study of post-analysis software for immune sequencing data. Study outcomes and limitations: Relative to controls, patients with multiple sclerosis showed significantly lower normalized Chao1 diversity. There were five TRBV segments more frequent in patients than controls, and TRBV5-6, TRBV5-1 and TRBV20-1 were among them.

TCR beta libraries were prepared from cDNA with unique molecular identifiers. TCRdb fed the PCR reads into MiXCR, producing one record per CDR3 protein. The sample records roughly 800,000 distinct CDR3 sequences, 53% being singletons. This CDR3 spans 13 amino acids. CDR1 is MNHEY and CDR2 is SVGAGI in the germline V gene. Deletions cut 5 bases from V and 3 bases from J, with 11 bases between. This clonotype was counted between two and nine times. The antigen is undetermined. The specimen was blood. The receptor was derived from a girl under 18 with multiple sclerosis. This chain uses TRBV6-5 with TRBJ2-7; possibly TRBD1 or TRBD2 for D (5 bases each). CDR3 loop: CASSQGTDYEQYF. DNA for the CDR3: TGTGCCAGCAGTCAAGGGACGGACTACGAGCAGTACTTC.